This T cell receptor beta chain derives from a study of Tregs in tolerant kidney transplant recipients. Study-wide context: The nonmyeloablative bone marrow transplants came from related graft donors, with transient mixed chimerism. Whole-study results and caveats: Donor-specific Treg expansion exceeded global Treg expansion in tolerant patients, suggesting antigen drive. Biological reproducibility was not directly addressed, but technical replication error appeared minimal.

Remarks on this clone: Its target is not known.

Method: immunoSEQ multiplex PCR; TCRdb's copy keeps in-frame clones and lacks some. The data hold about 77,000 clones, with more than 95% observed a single time. With 4 bases clipped from V and 7 bases from J, the junction kept 10 bases outside the gene matches. Per the germline V gene, CDR1 is SGHNT and CDR2 is YYREEE (reference sequence). The CDR3 spans 14 residues. This TCR was sampled from a human donor who received a combined kidney and bone marrow transplant. The genes are TRBV5-4 and TRBJ1-1; 7 bases line up with TRBD1. The specimen was CD4+ T cells from blood, collected before the transplant. Written as DNA, the CDR3 is TGTGCCAGCAGCCAACAGGGGTTGAACGGTGAAGCTTTCTTT. This encodes CASSQQGLNGEAFF. The variable domain in full, with the rest retrieved from reference TRBV5-4 and TRBJ1-1, is ETGVTQSPTHLIKTRGQQVTLRCSSQSGHNTVSWYQQALGQGPQFIFQYYREEENGRGNFPPRFSGLQFPNYSSELNVNALELDDSALYLCASSQQGLNGEAFFGQGTRLTVV.